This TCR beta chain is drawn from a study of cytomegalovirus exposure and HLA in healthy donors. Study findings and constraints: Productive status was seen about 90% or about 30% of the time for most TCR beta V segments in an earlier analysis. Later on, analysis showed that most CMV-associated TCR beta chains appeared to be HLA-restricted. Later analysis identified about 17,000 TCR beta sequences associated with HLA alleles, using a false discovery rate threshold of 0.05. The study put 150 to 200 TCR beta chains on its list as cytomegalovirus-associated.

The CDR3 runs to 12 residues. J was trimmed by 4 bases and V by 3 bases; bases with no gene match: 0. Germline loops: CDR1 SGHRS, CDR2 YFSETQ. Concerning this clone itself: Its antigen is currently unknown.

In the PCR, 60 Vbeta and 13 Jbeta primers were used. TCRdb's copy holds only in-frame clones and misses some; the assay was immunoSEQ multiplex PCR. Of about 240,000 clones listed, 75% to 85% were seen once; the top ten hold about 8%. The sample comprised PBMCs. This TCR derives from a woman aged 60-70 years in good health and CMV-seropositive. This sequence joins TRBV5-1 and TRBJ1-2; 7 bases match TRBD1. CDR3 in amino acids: CASSWDSYGYTF. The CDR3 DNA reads TGCGCCAGCAGCTGGGACAGCTATGGCTACACCTTC.